The 16 T cell receptor beta chains below were found in one sample sequenced in a study of blood T cell repertoires in COVID-19. Produced via immunoSEQ multiplex PCR; TCRdb's table is partial and in-frame only. The table shows roughly 300,000 clones, with 65% to 90% occurring only once. The sample consisted of PBMCs or T cells enriched from blood (not recorded which). The receptors derive from a woman aged 40 to 50 with acute COVID-19.

The CDR3 reads CASSKGLEPYEQYF. The CDR3 coding sequence is TGTGCCAGCAGCAAGGGACTCGAACCCTACGAGCAGTACTTC. The chain has TRBV7-9 and TRBJ2-7; D is possibly TRBD2 (6 bases). Germline V gene sequence: CDR1 SEHNR, CDR2 FQNEAQ (reference sequence). Trimming left V 5 bases short and J 2 bases short, with 13 bases between. The CDR3 runs to 14 residues.

The genes are TRBV7-2 and TRBJ2-2, with D perhaps matching TRBD1 (5 bases). This CDR3 region has 14 residues. V was cut by 1 base and J by 6 bases, with 9 bases left in between. Germline CDR1 SGHTA, CDR2 FQGNSA. The CDR3 protein is CASSLDQGAGELFF. For the CDR3, the DNA is TGTGCCAGCAGCTTAGACCAGGGTGCCGGGGAGCTGTTTTTT.

The J gene is TRBJ1-4, the V gene TRBV7-9, with D perhaps TRBD1 (5 bases). Trimming stripped 5 bases from V and 10 bases from J, with 11 bases between. This CDR3 contains 12 residues. Germline lookup yields CDR1 SEHNR and CDR2 FQNEAQ (reference sequence). The CDR3 sequence is CASSALGGKLFF. The CDR3, as DNA: TGTGCCAGCAGCGCCCTGGGGGGAAAACTGTTTTTT. Combining the CDR3 with reference TRBV7-9 and TRBJ1-4 gives the whole variable domain DTGVSQNPRHKITKRGQNVTFRCDPISEHNRLYWYRQTLGQGPEFLTYFQNEAQLEKSRLLSDRFSAERPKGSFSTLEIQRTEQGDSAMYLCASSALGGKLFFGSGTQLSVL.

This clone is a singleton in its sample. This chain uses TRBV27 with TRBJ1-1; D is possibly TRBD1 (6 bases). The CDR3 is 14 amino acids. Trimming removed 4 bases from V and 1 base from J, with 10 bases in between. The germline gives CDR1 MNHEY, CDR2 SMNVEV (reference sequence). This CDR3 is CASSSRGWNTEAFF. CDR3 nucleotides: TGTGCCAGCAGTTCCAGGGGTTGGAACACTGAAGCTTTCTTT.

The chain uses TRBV4-3 and TRBJ2-3, with a possible D match to TRBD1 (6 bases). Trimming took off 2 bases at V and 4 bases at J, with 13 bases between the two ends. The CDR3 totals 15 residues. Germline-derived CDR1 and CDR2 are LGHNA and YSLEER. The CDR3: CASSQNRAGADTQYF. CDR3 nucleotide sequence: TGCGCCAGCAGCCAAAACAGGGCTGGGGCAGATACGCAGTATTTT.

The V gene is TRBV4-1, the J gene TRBJ2-3; 8 nucleotides agree with TRBD2. CDR3 length: 17 amino acids. With V trimmed by 1 base and J by 2 bases, 8 bases remained unmatched. Germline V gene lookup returns CDR1 MGHRA and CDR2 YSYEKL. CDR3 residues: CASSQVGKRGTTDTQYF. The DNA for the CDR3 is TGCGCCAGCAGCCAAGTTGGGAAGCGGGGGACCACAGATACGCAGTATTTT.

This chain joins TRBV7-2 and TRBJ2-7; 8 positions match TRBD1. V shed 4 bases and J 4 bases; nucleotides not matched to a gene: 9. Germline loops: CDR1 SGHTA, CDR2 FQGNSA. The CDR3 covers 15 residues. This chain's CDR3 is CASSSSRDRLYEQYF. CDR3 in DNA: TGTGCCAGCAGCTCGAGTAGGGACAGGTTGTACGAGCAGTACTTC. The full variable domain, with the rest looked up from reference TRBV7-2 and TRBJ2-7, is GAGVSQSPSNKVTEKGKDVELRCDPISGHTALYWYRQSLGQGLEFLIYFQGNSAPDKSGLPSDRFSAERTGGSVSTLTIQRTQQEDSAVYLCASSSSRDRLYEQYFGPGTRLTVT.

This chain uses TRBV28 with TRBJ1-5; D is unclear. V dropped 2 bases and J dropped 7 bases, with 6 bases sitting between them. The CDR3 contains 12 residues. Germline loops: CDR1 MDHEN, CDR2 SYDVKM. CDR3 amino acids: CASSLEGQPQHF. The DNA for the CDR3 is TGTGCCAGCAGTTTAGAGGGACAGCCCCAGCATTTT.

The V gene is TRBV7-9, the J gene TRBJ1-3; 8 positions match TRBD1. Germline loops: CDR1 SEHNR, CDR2 FQNEAQ (reference sequence). The CDR3 is 16 residues long. With V trimmed by 4 bases and J by 7 bases, 12 bases remained unmatched. As DNA, the CDR3 is TGTGCCAGCAGCTCCCCCCGCTTTACAGGGGGGAACACCATATATTTT. This translates into CASSSPRFTGGNTIYF.

This chain links TRBV15 with TRBJ1-5; possibly TRBD1 for D (6 bases). This CDR3 has 15 amino acids. Germline V CDR1 and CDR2: LNHNV, YYDKDF (reference sequence). The ends were cut back, 1 base at V and 4 bases at J, with 11 bases in the middle. The CDR3 DNA reads as TGTGCCACCAGCAGAGGGGGACACCCGAATCAGCCCCAGCATTTT. This encodes CATSRGGHPNQPQHF.

This chain joins TRBV4-2 and TRBJ1-1; D not certain. V gave up 6 bases and J gave up 4 bases, with 9 bases separating them. Germline V CDR1 and CDR2: LGHNA, YNFKEQ. CDR3 size: 12 residues. CDR3 nucleotides: TGTGCCAGCAGGAAGAGCGGCACTGAAGCTTTCTTT. This encodes CASRKSGTEAFF.

V is TRBV9 and J is TRBJ2-3; TRBD2 agrees at 10 bases. The CDR3 runs to 15 residues. Looked up from germline, CDR1 is SGDLS and CDR2 is YYNGEE. Germline trimming cut 3 bases from V and 0 bases from J; bases unmatched to any gene: 1. This chain's CDR3 is CASSETSGSTDTQYF. The CDR3 region has the DNA TGTGCCAGCAGCGAGACTAGCGGGAGCACAGATACGCAGTATTTT.

This clone showed up just once. The J gene is TRBJ1-2, the V gene TRBV10-3, with no clear D. The CDR3 consists of 12 residues. Trimming removed 9 bases from V and 4 bases from J, with 12 bases in between. Germline CDR1 ENHRY, CDR2 SYGVKD. The CDR3: CAIGLDAYGYTF. The CDR3 region has the DNA TGTGCCATAGGACTGGATGCCTATGGCTACACCTTC.

The gene calls are TRBV7-9 and TRBJ2-6; 11 bases are a match to TRBD1. Germline-derived CDR1 and CDR2 are SEHNR and FQNEAQ (reference sequence). Trimming cost V 5 bases and J 0 bases; bases outside gene matches: 9. The CDR3 is 19 amino acids. CDR3 coding DNA: TGTGCCAGCAGCAAAGAAGGACAGGGGGCGTCCTCTGGGGCCAACGTCCTGACTTTC. This sequence encodes CASSKEGQGASSGANVLTF. Full variable domain (missing parts from reference TRBV7-9 and TRBJ2-6): DTGVSQNPRHKITKRGQNVTFRCDPISEHNRLYWYRQTLGQGPEFLTYFQNEAQLEKSRLLSDRFSAERPKGSFSTLEIQRTEQGDSAMYLCASSKEGQGASSGANVLTFGAGSRLTVL.

V gene TRBV28 combines with J gene TRBJ1-1; D not certain. The CDR3 is 11 amino acids. Trimming took 1 base from V and 8 from J, leaving 5 bases between them. Germline V lookup: CDR1 MDHEN, CDR2 SYDVKM. CDR3 sequence reads: CASSLSSEAFF. The CDR3 DNA reads TGTGCCAGCAGTTTATCCTCCGAAGCTTTCTTT.

This chain joins TRBV3-1 (or the pseudogene TRBV3-2) and TRBJ2-1, with D unresolved. V lost 0 bases to trimming and J lost 4 bases, with 7 bases between them. CDR3 size: 14 residues. Germline V lookup: CDR1 LGHDT, CDR2 YNNKEL (reference sequence). The CDR3 DNA sequence: TGTGCCAGCAGCCAAGATCTCCTTTACAATGAGCAGTTCTTC. Translating gives CASSQDLLYNEQFF.